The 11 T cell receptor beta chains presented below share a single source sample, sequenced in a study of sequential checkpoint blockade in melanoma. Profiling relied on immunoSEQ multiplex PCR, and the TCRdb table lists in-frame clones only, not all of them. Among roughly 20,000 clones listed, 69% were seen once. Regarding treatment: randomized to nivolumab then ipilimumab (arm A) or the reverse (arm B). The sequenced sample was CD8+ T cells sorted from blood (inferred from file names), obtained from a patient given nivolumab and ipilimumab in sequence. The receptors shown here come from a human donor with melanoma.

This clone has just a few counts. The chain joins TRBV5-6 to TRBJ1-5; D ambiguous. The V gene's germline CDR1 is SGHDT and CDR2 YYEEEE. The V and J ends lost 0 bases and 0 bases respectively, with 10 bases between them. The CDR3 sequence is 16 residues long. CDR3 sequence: CASSLGTTTSNQPQHF. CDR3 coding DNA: TGTGCCAGCAGCTTGGGAACAACTACTAGCAATCAGCCCCAGCATTTT.

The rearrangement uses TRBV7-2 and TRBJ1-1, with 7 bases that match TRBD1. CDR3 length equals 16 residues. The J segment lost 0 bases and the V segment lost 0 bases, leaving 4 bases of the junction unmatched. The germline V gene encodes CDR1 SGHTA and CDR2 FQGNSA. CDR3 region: CASSLAGTAMNTEAFF. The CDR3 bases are TGTGCCAGCAGCTTAGCGGGGACAGCAATGAACACTGAAGCTTTCTTT.

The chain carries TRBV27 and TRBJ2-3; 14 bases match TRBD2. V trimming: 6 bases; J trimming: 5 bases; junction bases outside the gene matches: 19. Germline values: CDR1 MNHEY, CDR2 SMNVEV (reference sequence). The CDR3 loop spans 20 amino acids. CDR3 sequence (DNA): TGTGCCAGCAGCAAATCGATCGGGACTAGCGGGAGAGAGGTGAGAGATACGCAGTATTTT. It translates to CASSKSIGTSGREVRDTQYF.

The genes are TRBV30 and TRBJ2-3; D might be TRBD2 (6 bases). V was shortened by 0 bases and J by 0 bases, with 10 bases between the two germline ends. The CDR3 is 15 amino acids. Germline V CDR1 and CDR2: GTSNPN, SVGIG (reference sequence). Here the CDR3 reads CAWSVVAASTDTQYF. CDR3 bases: TGTGCCTGGAGTGTGGTAGCGGCCAGCACAGATACGCAGTATTTT.

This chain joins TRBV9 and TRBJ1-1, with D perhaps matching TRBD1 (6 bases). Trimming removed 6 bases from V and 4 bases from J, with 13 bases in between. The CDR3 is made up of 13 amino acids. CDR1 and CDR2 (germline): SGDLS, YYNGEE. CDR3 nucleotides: TGTGCCAGCAAGGGCGGGGGCCTCACTGAAGCTTTCTTT. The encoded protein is CASKGGGLTEAFF.

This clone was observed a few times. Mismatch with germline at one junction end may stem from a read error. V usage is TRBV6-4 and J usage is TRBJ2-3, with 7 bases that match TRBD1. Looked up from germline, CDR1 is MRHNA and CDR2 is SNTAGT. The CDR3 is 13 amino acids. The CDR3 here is CATSTGGTDTQYF. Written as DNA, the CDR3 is TGTGCCACCAGTACAGGGGGCACAGATACGCAGTATTTT.

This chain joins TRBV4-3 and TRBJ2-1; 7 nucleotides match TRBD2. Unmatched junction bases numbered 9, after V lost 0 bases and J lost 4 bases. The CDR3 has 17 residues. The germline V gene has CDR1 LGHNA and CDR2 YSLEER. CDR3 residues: CASSQDQASGTYNEQFF. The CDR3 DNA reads TGCGCCAGCAGCCAAGATCAGGCGAGCGGGACTTACAATGAGCAGTTCTTC.

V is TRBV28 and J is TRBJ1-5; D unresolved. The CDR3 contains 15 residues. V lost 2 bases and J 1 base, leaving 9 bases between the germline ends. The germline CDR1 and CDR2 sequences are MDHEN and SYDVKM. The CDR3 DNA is TGTGCCAGCAGTTTAGGGTTCAGGAGCAATCAGCCCCAGCATTTT. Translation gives CASSLGFRSNQPQHF. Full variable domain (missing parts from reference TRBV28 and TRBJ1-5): DVKVTQSSRYLVKRTGEKVFLECVQDMDHENMFWYRQDPGLGLRLIYFSYDVKMKEKGDIPEGYSVSREKKERFSLILESASTNQTSMYLCASSLGFRSNQPQHFGDGTRLSIL.

The CDR3 coding sequence is TGTGCCAGCAGTTATACCACAGGTTTTTACGAGCAGTACTTC. Protein product: CASSYTTGFYEQYF. The V call is TRBV6-5, the J call TRBJ2-7; possible D gene TRBD1, 5 bases. Trimming took 3 bases from V and 4 from J, leaving 13 bases between them. The CDR3 is made up of 14 amino acids. The germline V gene encodes CDR1 MNHEY and CDR2 SVGAGI.

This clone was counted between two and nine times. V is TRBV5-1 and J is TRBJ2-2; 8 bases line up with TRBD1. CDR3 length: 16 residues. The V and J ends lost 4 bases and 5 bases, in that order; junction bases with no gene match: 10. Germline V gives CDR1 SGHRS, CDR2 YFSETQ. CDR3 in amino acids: CASSTRQGIGTGELFF. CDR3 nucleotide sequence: TGCGCCAGCAGCACAAGACAGGGGATCGGAACCGGGGAGCTGTTTTTT.

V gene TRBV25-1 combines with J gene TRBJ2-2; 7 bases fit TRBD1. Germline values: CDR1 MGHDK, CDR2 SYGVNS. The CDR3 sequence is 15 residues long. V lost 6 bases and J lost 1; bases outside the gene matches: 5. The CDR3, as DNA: TGTGCCAGCAGAGACAGGGAAAGGAACACCGGGGAGCTGTTTTTT. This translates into CASRDRERNTGELFF.